This T cell receptor (beta chain) was sequenced during a study of T cell responses to AZD1222 COVID-19 vaccine (dated by TCRdb to the early 2020s). Concerning the study at large: AZD1222 recipients whose second dose came at about 4 weeks and those whose second dose came at about 12 weeks were combined into one group, since spike-specific TCR depth and breadth did not differ between the two schedules. Trial participants were enrolled by age into subgroups of 18-55, 56-69 and 70-plus years, and around 150, 28 and 57 TCR-sequenced participants, respectively, were included in these subgroups. TCR sequencing was performed for 230 to 250 trial participants, of whom about 200 were given two doses of AZD1222 and around 26 were given two doses of MenACWY control vaccine. What the research found in general, with its limitations: Conclusions about previously exposed vaccinees were limited because only six AZD1222 recipients were SARS-CoV-2 seropositive at baseline. Reportedly, almost half of the unique spike-specific TCRs recognized epitopes lying outside the regions that are mutated in the B.1.351 and B.1.1.7 variants. The whole spike protein was spanned by vaccine-associated CD4 TCRs, and dominant responses were seen in regions 160-218 and 743-854. Participants were mostly white British and included more females than males, and it was suggested by the authors that clonal diversity may have been underestimated. The 56-69-year group was small, and its depth increase did not reach significance, likely because of low power. After two AZD1222 doses, both the breadth and the depth of spike-specific TCRs were significantly higher than at day 0 and than in MenACWY recipients. No day 14 peak-response samples were available, so repertoires were characterized only after the peak T cell response.

The CDR3 regions of human TCRbeta chains were subjected to immunosequencing. As for the original processing: TCRs in the repertoires were matched against a reference library of SARS-CoV-2-specific TCRs that had been generated with the MIRA antigen-specificity platform. Breadth was defined as the fraction of unique TCRs that were SARS-CoV-2-associated, and depth was defined as the fraction of total T cells that were SARS-CoV-2-associated. Using the MIRA data, each spike-specific TCR was assigned both to the spike region to which the TCR was reactive and to a CD4 or CD8 class. Log10-transformed breadth and depth values were compared by one-way ANOVA with Sidak's multiple comparisons tests. Drawn from immuneACCESS, this table holds only the in-frame rearrangements with V and J called that TCRdb kept. Clones are partly lost; checked studies trace under half to an unresolved V gene and leave the rest unexplained. D and trimming come from the DNA, and the V and J calls and clone size come from that table. This sample comprises around 120,000 clones, approximately 83% of them detected only once. The ten largest clonotypes hold roughly 1.6% of the sample.

A word on this clone: Which antigen it targets is not known. The record has no base qualities; no much larger clone is one base away.

Reading the label with the study, this specimen's time point is: baseline before first vaccination. Vaccinee samples were obtained from the UK trials COV001 and COV002, which included a single-blind randomized controlled phase 2/3 trial of AZD1222 (ChAdOx1 nCoV-19) in healthy adults. For TCRbeta chain sequencing, PBMC samples from trial participants were taken at day 0 and at day 28 after the second dose. Measured from the cysteine to the phenylalanine, the CDR3 is 16 residues long. Only the CDR3 DNA stays, 48 bases, in frame from base 1. A distance of 16 bases separates the germline ends of V and J, which lose 1 base and 3 bases respectively. The germline V gene (reference sequence) sets CDR1 to LNHNV and CDR2 to YYDKDF.

The sample here was peripheral blood, taken on day 0 of AZD1222 vaccination. The chain was built from TRBV15 and TRBJ2-7, with no reliable assignment of the D segment. The TCR comes from an adult in good health. In nucleotides, the sequence is TGTGCCACCAGCAGAGGGCTGACCGTCTCCTACTACGAGCAGTACTTC. Translated, it gives CATSRGLTVSYYEQYF.